This T cell receptor beta chain was profiled in a study of blood T cell repertoires in COVID-19 (TCRdb year 2020). Turning to the overall study: Samples from collaborators originated in the United States, Italy and Spain and spanned both the acute and convalescent phases of COVID-19. The material from the prospective study consisted of cDNA or gDNA derived from T cells, B-cell-depleted T cells, or PBMCs. Deeply sampled blood TCRbeta repertoires from subjects exposed to, actively infected with, or recovered from COVID-19 were included in the dataset. The repertoires were released in a freely available public database meant as a resource for research on the immune response to SARS-CoV-2. Samples were obtained from the ongoing ImmuneRACE study (first 160 participants) and from 1,200 or so subjects provided by 6 global collaborators. Sample metadata almost always included a de-identified subject ID, COVID-19 status, age in years and sex. HLA class I and class II types, where available, came from metadata supplied by the sample provider rather than from assay-based typing.

The collaborating institutions used their own protocols to collect whole blood in K2EDTA tubes. For TCRbeta analysis, collaborators shipped samples as frozen whole blood, isolated PBMCs, or DNA extracted from either of those sample types. What the authors observed across the whole study: The quantity of clinical and demographic metadata differed by source and by participant and was supplied without curation.

In the germline V gene, CDR1 corresponds to MDHEN and CDR2 to SYDVKM. Relative to germline, V is 6 bases shorter and J is 0 bases shorter, with 15 bases between their ends. The cysteine opens and the phenylalanine closes a CDR3 of 16 amino acids. The entry retains the CDR3 DNA only, 48 bases that are in frame from base 1. Notes on this clone: The clone's antigen remains unknown. Base qualities were left out, and no much larger clone turns up one base away.

TCRbeta CDR3 regions were amplified from genomic DNA using the immunoSEQ Assay, a bias-controlled multiplex PCR. In the paper's pipeline: Nucleated cell counts per sample were estimated from amplification of reference gene primers within the assay. Sequence reads were collapsed and filtered to measure the absolute abundance of every unique TCRbeta CDR3 rearrangement. For each sample, productive Simpson clonality was calculated by taking the square root of Simpson's diversity index across productive rearrangements. TCRdb stores this immuneACCESS table with in-frame sequences only. Part of the clones is absent; in the studies checked, under half of the shortfall reflects unresolved V genes, and no reason is known for the rest. The DNA gave D and trimming, while V, J and clone size come from that table. The sample table records fewer than 110,000 clones; about 86% of these occur just once. Of the sample, approximately 3.5% is held by the ten largest clones.

The sequenced sample consisted of peripheral blood. The sequence came from a human donor in a cohort sampled during active COVID-19. This receptor chain uses TRBV28 and TRBJ2-1; the D gene is perhaps TRBD2, from 6 matching bases. The DNA is TGTGCCAGCAGCCTTTTCGGGAGTAGCTCCTACAATGAGCAGTTCTTC. Translated, this gives CASSLFGSSSYNEQFF.